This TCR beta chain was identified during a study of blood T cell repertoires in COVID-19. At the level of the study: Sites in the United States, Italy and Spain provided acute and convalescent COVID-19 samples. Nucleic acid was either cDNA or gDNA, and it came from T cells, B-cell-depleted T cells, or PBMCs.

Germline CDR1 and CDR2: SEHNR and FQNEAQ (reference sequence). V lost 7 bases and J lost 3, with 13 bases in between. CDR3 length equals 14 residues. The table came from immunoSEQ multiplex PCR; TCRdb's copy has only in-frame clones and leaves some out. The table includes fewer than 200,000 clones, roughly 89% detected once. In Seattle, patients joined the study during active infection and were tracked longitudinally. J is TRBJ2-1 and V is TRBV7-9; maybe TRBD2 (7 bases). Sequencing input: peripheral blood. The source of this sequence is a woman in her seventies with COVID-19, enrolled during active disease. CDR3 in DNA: TGTGCCAGCACCCCGGGGGGCCACTACAATGAGCAGTTCTTC. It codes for CASTPGGHYNEQFF.